The rows below give T cell receptor beta chains drawn from one sample of a study of response to subunit inactivated influenza vaccine. TCRdb recomputed calls from the RT-PCR reads with MiXCR, one row per CDR3 protein. The sample has approximately 700,000 distinct CDR3 sequences; approximately 14% are singletons. Sample: PBMCs from blood, taken roughly 15 days before vaccination. Receptor source: a man over 45 who received an inactivated influenza vaccine. The CDR3 runs from the conserved cysteine through the conserved F or W. A D gene is named only where the DNA matches it firmly. A row's size may be missing; if present it is once, few, many or a size class.

V: TRBV29-1; size: few; D: TRBD1; J: TRBJ2-5; DNA: TGCAGCGGAGAGCGCGGGGACAGGGAAGAGACCCAGTACTTC; CDR3: CSGERGDREETQYF
V: TRBV19; size: -; D: -; J: TRBJ2-3; DNA: TGTGCCAGCAGAATGTGGGGTGAGACAGATACGCAGTATTTT; CDR3: CASRMWGETDTQYF
V: TRBV7-2; size: -; D: TRBD2; J: TRBJ2-3; DNA: TGTGCCAGCAGCTTAAATCCTAGCGGGATTTCAGATACGCAGTATTTT; CDR3: CASSLNPSGISDTQYF
V: TRBV12-3/TRBV12-4; size: -; D: -; J: TRBJ2-5; DNA: TGTGCCAGCAGTTGGGGGGATCGGGAGACCCAGTACTTC; CDR3: CASSWGDRETQYF
V: TRBV5-1; size: many; D: -; J: TRBJ2-2; DNA: TGCGCCAGCAGCGCCGCCCAGCTCACCGGGGAGCTGTTTTTT; CDR3: CASSAAQLTGELFF
V: TRBV11-1; size: -; D: -; J: TRBJ2-3; DNA: TGTGCCAGCAGGTCACGGTCTCGCACAGATACGCACTATTTT; CDR3: CASRSRSRTDTHYF
V: TRBV5-1; size: -; D: -; J: TRBJ1-1; DNA: TGCGCCAGCAGCTTGAACCCCGGATCGTCCGGATTTAACACTGAAGCTTTCTTT; CDR3: CASSLNPGSSGFNTEAFF
V: TRBV12-3/TRBV12-4; size: few; D: -; J: TRBJ1-5; DNA: TGTGCCAGCAGTTTTACCGGGAAATATCAGCCCCAGCATTTT; CDR3: CASSFTGKYQPQHF
V: TRBV20-1; size: -; D: -; J: TRBJ2-2; DNA: TGCAGTGCTAGAGTCCTCTCTGGCACCGGGGAGCTGTTTTTT; CDR3: CSARVLSGTGELFF
V: TRBV3-1; size: -; D: -; J: TRBJ1-1; DNA: TGTGCCAGCAGCCAAGCCGGGGACTTCAAGAACACTGAAGCTTTCTTT; CDR3: CASSQAGDFKNTEAFF
V: TRBV7-9; size: many; D: TRBD1; J: TRBJ2-7; DNA: TGTGCCAGCAGCGTCCGGGACAGGGACTACGAGCAGTACTTC; CDR3: CASSVRDRDYEQYF
V: TRBV7-2; size: -; D: TRBD1; J: TRBJ2-3; DNA: TGTGCCAGCAGCCTCGACAGGGGGAGGCCAGATACGCAGTATTTT; CDR3: CASSLDRGRPDTQYF
V: TRBV5-5; size: -; D: TRBD2; J: TRBJ2-1; DNA: TGTGCCAGCAGTTCTACTAATAGCGGGCGATACAATGAGCAGTTCTTC; CDR3: CASSSTNSGRYNEQFF
V: TRBV29-1; size: few; D: -; J: TRBJ2-1; DNA: TGCAGCGTTGAACCAATAAACCCGTACAATGAGCAGTTCTTC; CDR3: CSVEPINPYNEQFF
V: TRBV12-3/TRBV12-4; size: -; D: -; J: TRBJ1-1; DNA: TGTGCCAGCATTAGGACAGAGAACACTGAAGCTTTCTTT; CDR3: CASIRTENTEAFF
V: TRBV11-1; size: few; D: TRBD2; J: TRBJ2-3; DNA: TGTGCCAGCAGCTTAGGATCCAGCGGGAGGCCCCGAAGCACAGATACGCAGTATTTT; CDR3: CASSLGSSGRPRSTDTQYF
V: TRBV20-1; size: few; D: -; J: TRBJ2-4; DNA: TGCAGTGCTAGCGGGAGTCCACTAGCCAAAAACATTCAGTACTTC; CDR3: CSASGSPLAKNIQYF
V: TRBV7-6; size: few; D: -; J: TRBJ2-7; DNA: TGTGCCAGCAGCTTAGGAGACTGGGGTTCTTACGAGCAGTACTTC; CDR3: CASSLGDWGSYEQYF
V: TRBV20-1; size: -; D: -; J: TRBJ2-1; DNA: TGCAGTGCGAGGACAAACAATGAGCAGTTCTTC; CDR3: CSARTNNEQFF
V: TRBV7-2; size: many; D: TRBD2; J: TRBJ2-4; DNA: TGTGCCAGCAGCTTATCTGCGGGAGCCAACATTCAGTACTTC; CDR3: CASSLSAGANIQYF
V: TRBV5-1; size: many; D: TRBD2; J: TRBJ2-7; DNA: TGCGCCAGCAGCTTGGCTAGCGGCTACGAGCAGTACTTC; CDR3: CASSLASGYEQYF
V: TRBV19; size: -; D: -; J: TRBJ1-5; DNA: TGTGCCAGTAGTATAGATGAGGGGTACGGCAATCAGCCCCAGCATTTT; CDR3: CASSIDEGYGNQPQHF
V: TRBV5-1; size: many; D: -; J: TRBJ2-3; DNA: TGCGCCAGCAGCTCTCCGGACAGCACAGATACGCAGTATTTT; CDR3: CASSSPDSTDTQYF
V: TRBV27; size: -; D: -; J: TRBJ2-7; DNA: TGTGCCAGCAGTTTAGGCAGTCACTACGAGCAGTACTTC; CDR3: CASSLGSHYEQYF
V: TRBV29-1; size: few; D: TRBD1; J: TRBJ1-1; DNA: TGCAGCGTTAGAGGGACAGGGCTGAACACTGAAGCTTTCTTT; CDR3: CSVRGTGLNTEAFF
V: TRBV28; size: -; D: TRBD1; J: TRBJ2-3; DNA: TGTGCCAGCAGTTCCCCCGGGACAGGGTGGACAGATACGCAGTATTTT; CDR3: CASSSPGTGWTDTQYF
V: TRBV15; size: few; D: TRBD2; J: TRBJ2-3; DNA: TGTGCCACCAGCAGAACAATAGCGGGAGGGCCGCCAGATACGCAGTATTTT; CDR3: CATSRTIAGGPPDTQYF
V: TRBV7-9; size: many; D: -; J: TRBJ1-1; DNA: TGTGCCAGCAGCCTGGCCGGGGCAGAAGCTTTCTTT; CDR3: CASSLAGAEAFF
V: TRBV18; size: few; D: TRBD1; J: TRBJ1-1; DNA: TGTGCCAGCTCACCGCCCCTGACAGGGAGAAGGACTGAAGCTTTCTTT; CDR3: CASSPPLTGRRTEAFF
V: TRBV25-1; size: many; D: -; J: TRBJ2-3; DNA: TGTGCCAGCAGTCTTGCGCGGGGCAGCACAGATACGCAGTATTTT; CDR3: CASSLARGSTDTQYF
V: TRBV7-9; size: many; D: -; J: TRBJ1-1; DNA: TGTGCCAGCAGCTTAGGAGGCCACGAGGGGAAGAACACTGAAGCTTTCTTT; CDR3: CASSLGGHEGKNTEAFF
V: TRBV27; size: -; D: TRBD2; J: TRBJ2-3; DNA: TGTGCCAACTGGACTAGCGGGAGAGAGGGATGCACAGATACGCAGTATTTT; CDR3: CANWTSGREGCTDTQYF
V: TRBV5-6; size: -; D: TRBD2; J: TRBJ2-1; DNA: TGTGCCAGCAGCTTCGGGACTAGCGGACCCCTCTACAATGAGCAGTTCTTC; CDR3: CASSFGTSGPLYNEQFF
V: TRBV7-3; size: -; D: -; J: TRBJ2-3; DNA: TGTGCCAGCAGCTTAACAGGGCTCGGAGATACGCAGTATTTT; CDR3: CASSLTGLGDTQYF
V: TRBV5-1; size: -; D: -; J: TRBJ2-3; DNA: TGCGCCAGCAGCTACCGCTGGAAGGGCCTCGACTCAGATACGCAGTATTTT; CDR3: CASSYRWKGLDSDTQYF
V: TRBV5-6; size: few; D: TRBD1; J: TRBJ2-7; DNA: TGTGCCAGCAGCACCGGGACAGGGTTCTACGAGCAGTACTTC; CDR3: CASSTGTGFYEQYF
V: TRBV12-3/TRBV12-4; size: -; D: -; J: TRBJ2-7; DNA: TGTGCCAGCAGTTTACAGGGGGGTGGATCCTACGAGCAGTACTTC; CDR3: CASSLQGGGSYEQYF
V: TRBV7-9; size: few; D: -; J: TRBJ1-4; DNA: TGTGCCAGCAGCCCCGTTTTGGGGCGGAAAAAAGAAAAACTGTTTTTT; CDR3: CASSPVLGRKKEKLFF